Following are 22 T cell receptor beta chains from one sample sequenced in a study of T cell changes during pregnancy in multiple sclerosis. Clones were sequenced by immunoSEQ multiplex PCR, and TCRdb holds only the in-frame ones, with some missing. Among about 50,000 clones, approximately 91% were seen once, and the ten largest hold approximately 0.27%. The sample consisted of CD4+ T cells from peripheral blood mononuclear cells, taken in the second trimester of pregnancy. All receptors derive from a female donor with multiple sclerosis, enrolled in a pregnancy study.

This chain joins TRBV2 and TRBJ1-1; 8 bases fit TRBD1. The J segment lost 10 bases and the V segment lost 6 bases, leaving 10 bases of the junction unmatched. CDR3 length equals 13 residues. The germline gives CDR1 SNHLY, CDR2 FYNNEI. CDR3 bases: TGTGCCAGCAGGGGGCGCCAGGGGGCGAGAGCTTTCTTT. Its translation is CASRGRQGARAFF.

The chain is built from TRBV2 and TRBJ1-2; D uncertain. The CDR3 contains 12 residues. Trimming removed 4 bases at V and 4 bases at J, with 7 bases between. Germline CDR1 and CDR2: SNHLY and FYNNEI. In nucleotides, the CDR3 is TGTGCCAGCAGTGTGAGATTCTATGGCTACACCTTC. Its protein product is CASSVRFYGYTF.

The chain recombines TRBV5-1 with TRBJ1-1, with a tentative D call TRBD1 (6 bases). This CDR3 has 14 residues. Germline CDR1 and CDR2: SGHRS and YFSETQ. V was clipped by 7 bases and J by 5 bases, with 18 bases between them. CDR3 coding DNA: TGCGCCAGCCGACAGCCTTTAGGGGGTACTGAAGCTTTCTTT. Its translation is CASRQPLGGTEAFF.

In DNA form, the CDR3 reads TGTGCCAGCAGCTTAATCGGGGGGGGCTCTGGGGCCAACGTCCTGACTTTC. Its translation: CASSLIGGGSGANVLTF. This rearrangement joins TRBV7-3 to TRBJ2-6; 8 nucleotides align to TRBD2. CDR1 is SGHTA and CDR2 is FQGTGA in the germline V gene. Trimming took 1 base from V and 0 from J; bases not matched to a gene: 2. The CDR3 runs 17 residues.

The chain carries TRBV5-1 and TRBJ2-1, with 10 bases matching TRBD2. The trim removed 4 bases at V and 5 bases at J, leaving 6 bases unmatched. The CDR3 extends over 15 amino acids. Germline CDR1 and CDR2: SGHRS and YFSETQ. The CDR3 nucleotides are TGCGCCAGCAGCGCGAATAGCGGGGGGAACAATGAGCAGTTCTTC. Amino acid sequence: CASSANSGGNNEQFF. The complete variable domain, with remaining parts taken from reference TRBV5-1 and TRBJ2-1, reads KAGVTQTPRYLIKTRGQQVTLSCSPISGHRSVSWYQQTPGQGLQFLFEYFSETQRNKGNFPGRFSGRQFSNSRSEMNVSTLELGDSALYLCASSANSGGNNEQFFGPGTRLTVL.

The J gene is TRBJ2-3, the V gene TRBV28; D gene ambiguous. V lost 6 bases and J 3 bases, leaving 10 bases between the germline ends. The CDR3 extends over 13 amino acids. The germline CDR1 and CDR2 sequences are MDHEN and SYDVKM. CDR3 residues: CASRLGITDTQYF. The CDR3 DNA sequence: TGTGCCAGCAGGCTAGGCATAACAGATACGCAGTATTTT.

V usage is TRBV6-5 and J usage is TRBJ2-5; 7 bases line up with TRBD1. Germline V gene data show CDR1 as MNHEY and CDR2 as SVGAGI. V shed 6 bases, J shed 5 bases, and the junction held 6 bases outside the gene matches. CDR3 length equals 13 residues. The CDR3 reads CASSRQGPETQYF. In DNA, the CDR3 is TGTGCCAGCAGCAGACAGGGACCTGAGACCCAGTACTTC.

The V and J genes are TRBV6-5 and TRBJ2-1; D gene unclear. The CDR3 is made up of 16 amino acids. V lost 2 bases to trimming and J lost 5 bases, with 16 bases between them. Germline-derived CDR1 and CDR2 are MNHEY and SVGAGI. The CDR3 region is CASSYVRLSDNNEQFF. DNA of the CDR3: TGTGCCAGCAGTTACGTCCGCCTAAGTGATAACAATGAGCAGTTCTTC.

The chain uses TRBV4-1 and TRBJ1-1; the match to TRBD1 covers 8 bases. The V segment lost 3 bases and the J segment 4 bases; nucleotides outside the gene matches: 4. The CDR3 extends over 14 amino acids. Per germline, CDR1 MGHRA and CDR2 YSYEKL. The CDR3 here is CASSQFDRGTEAFF. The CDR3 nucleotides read TGCGCCAGCAGCCAGTTCGACAGGGGCACTGAAGCTTTCTTT.

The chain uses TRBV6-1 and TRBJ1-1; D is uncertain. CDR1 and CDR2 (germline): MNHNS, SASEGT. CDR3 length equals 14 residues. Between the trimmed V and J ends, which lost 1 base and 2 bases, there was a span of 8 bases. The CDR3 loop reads CASSEVPVNTEAFF. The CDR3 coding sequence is TGTGCCAGCAGTGAAGTCCCAGTTAACACTGAAGCTTTCTTT.

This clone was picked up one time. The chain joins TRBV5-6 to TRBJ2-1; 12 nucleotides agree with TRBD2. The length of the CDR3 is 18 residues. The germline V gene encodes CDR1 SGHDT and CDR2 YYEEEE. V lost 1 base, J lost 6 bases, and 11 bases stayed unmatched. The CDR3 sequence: CASSLPGLAGPGGNEQFF. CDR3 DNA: TGTGCCAGCAGCTTGCCGGGACTAGCGGGTCCCGGGGGCAATGAGCAGTTCTTC.

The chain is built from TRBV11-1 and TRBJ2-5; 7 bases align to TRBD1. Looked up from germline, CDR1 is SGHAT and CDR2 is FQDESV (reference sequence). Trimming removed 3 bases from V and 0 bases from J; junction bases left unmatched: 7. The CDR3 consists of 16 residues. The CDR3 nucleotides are TGTGCCAGCAGCTTGGGACAGACAGCATACCAAGAGACCCAGTACTTC. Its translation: CASSLGQTAYQETQYF.

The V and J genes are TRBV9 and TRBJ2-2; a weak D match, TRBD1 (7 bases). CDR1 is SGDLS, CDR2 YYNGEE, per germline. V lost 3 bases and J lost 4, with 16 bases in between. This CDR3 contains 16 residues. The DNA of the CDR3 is TGTGCCAGCAGCGAAAGGGGGCAGGGGGGCACCGGGGAGCTGTTTTTT. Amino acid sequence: CASSERGQGGTGELFF.

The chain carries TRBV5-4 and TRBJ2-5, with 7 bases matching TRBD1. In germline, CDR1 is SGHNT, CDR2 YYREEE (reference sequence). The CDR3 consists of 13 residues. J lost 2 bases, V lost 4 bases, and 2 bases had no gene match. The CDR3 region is CASSGTAQETQYF. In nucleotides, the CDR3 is TGTGCCAGCAGCGGGACAGCTCAAGAGACCCAGTACTTC.

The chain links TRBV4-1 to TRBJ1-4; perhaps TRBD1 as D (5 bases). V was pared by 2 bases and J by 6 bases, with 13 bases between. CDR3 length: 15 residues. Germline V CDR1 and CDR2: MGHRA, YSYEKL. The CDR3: CASSQIGARDEKLFF. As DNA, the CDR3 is TGCGCCAGCAGCCAAATAGGGGCTCGGGATGAAAAACTGTTTTTT.

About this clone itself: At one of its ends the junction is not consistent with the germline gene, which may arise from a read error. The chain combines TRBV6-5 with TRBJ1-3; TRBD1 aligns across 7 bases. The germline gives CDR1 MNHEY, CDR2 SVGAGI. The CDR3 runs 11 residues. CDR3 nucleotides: TGTGCCAGCAGATCGACAGGGTTCCTAGGTTTT. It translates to CASRSTGFLGF.

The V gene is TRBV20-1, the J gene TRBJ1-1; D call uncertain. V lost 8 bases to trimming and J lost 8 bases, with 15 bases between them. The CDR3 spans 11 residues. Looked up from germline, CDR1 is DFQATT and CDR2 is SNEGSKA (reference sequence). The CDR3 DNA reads TGCAGTACTGACTCCTCGGGGGAAGCTTTCTTT. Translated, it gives CSTDSSGEAFF.

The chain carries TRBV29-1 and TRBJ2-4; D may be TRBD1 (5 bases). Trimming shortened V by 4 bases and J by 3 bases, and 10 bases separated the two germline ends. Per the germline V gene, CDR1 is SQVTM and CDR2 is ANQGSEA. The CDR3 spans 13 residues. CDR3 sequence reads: CSVVQGVKNIQYF. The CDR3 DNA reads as TGCAGCGTTGTGCAAGGGGTCAAAAACATTCAGTACTTC. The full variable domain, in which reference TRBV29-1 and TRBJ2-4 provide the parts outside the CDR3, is SAVISQKPSRDICQRGTSLTIQCQVDSQVTMMFWYRQQPGQSLTLIATANQGSEATYESGFVIDKFPISRPNLTFSTLTVSNMSPEDSSIYLCSVVQGVKNIQYFGAGTRLSVL.

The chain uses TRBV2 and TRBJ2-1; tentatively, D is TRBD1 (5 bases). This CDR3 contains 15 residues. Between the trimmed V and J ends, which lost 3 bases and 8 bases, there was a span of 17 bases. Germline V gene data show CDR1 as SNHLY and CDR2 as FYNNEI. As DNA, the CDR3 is TGTGCCAGCAGTGAGCCGAAGGGGAATAGGGATGAGCAGTTCTTC. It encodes CASSEPKGNRDEQFF. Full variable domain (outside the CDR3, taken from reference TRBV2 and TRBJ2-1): EPEVTQTPSHQVTQMGQEVILRCVPISNHLYFYWYRQILGQKVEFLVSFYNNEISEKSEIFDDQFSVERPDGSNFTLKIRSTKLEDSAMYFCASSEPKGNRDEQFFGPGTRLTVL.

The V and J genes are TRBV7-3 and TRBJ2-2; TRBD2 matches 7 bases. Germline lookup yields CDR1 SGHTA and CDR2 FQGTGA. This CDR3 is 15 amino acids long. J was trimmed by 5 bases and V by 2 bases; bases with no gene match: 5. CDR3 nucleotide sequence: TGTGCCAGCAGCTTACGACTAGCCGGTACCGGGGAGCTGTTTTTT. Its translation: CASSLRLAGTGELFF.

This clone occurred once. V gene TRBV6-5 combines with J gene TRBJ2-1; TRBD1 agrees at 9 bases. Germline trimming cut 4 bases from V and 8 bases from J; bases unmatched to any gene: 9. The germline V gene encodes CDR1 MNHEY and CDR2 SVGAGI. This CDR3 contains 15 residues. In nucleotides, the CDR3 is TGTGCCAGCAGTTTACAGGGGGCTGAATTCGATGAGCAGTTCTTC. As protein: CASSLQGAEFDEQFF.

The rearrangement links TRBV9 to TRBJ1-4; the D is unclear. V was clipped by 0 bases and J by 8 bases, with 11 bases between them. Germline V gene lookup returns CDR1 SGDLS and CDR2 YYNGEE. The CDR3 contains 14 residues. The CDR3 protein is CASSVEARREKLFF. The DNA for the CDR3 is TGTGCCAGCAGCGTAGAAGCGCGGCGGGAAAAACTGTTTTTT.